The rows below give T cell receptor beta chains drawn from one sample of a study of cytomegalovirus exposure and HLA in healthy donors. The assay was immunoSEQ multiplex PCR, and TCRdb's table has in-frame clones only and misses some. The repertoire table contains 100,000 to 150,000 clones. The material sequenced was PBMCs. These receptors were obtained from a man aged 18 to 30 in good health and CMV-seronegative. The CDR3 runs from the conserved cysteine through the conserved F or W. Each record gives: V gene, D gene, J gene, CDR3 DNA, CDR3 protein. The D gene is left open where the match is weak.

TRBV6-5	.	TRBJ2-2	TGTGCCAGCAGTTATATGAGAACCGGGGAGCTGTTTTTT	CASSYMRTGELFF
TRBV11-1	.	TRBJ1-1	TGTGCCAGCAGCCCAAGGCAGGGTTATAACACTGAAGCTTTCTTT	CASSPRQGYNTEAFF
TRBV11-2	TRBD1	TRBJ1-2	TGTGCCAGCAGGAGAGCTGGGACAGGAGATTCTAACTATGGCTACACCTTC	CASRRAGTGDSNYGYTF
TRBV27	.	TRBJ2-1	TGTGCCAGCAGTTTATCCACCTTAGCCGGCCGGCAGTTCTTC	CASSLSTLAGRQFF
TRBV5-1	TRBD1	TRBJ2-7	TGCGCCAGCAGCCCGACATCCGGGACAGGTTACTACGAGCAGTACTTC	CASSPTSGTGYYEQYF
TRBV19	TRBD2	TRBJ2-5	TGTGCCAGTAGTATACTCGGGAGGGAGACCCAGTACTTC	CASSILGRETQYF
TRBV29-1	.	TRBJ2-3	TGCAGCGTAGGAGGGACAGCTCTCAGCACAGATACGCAGTATTTT	CSVGGTALSTDTQYF
TRBV7-9	.	TRBJ2-5	TGTGCCAGCAGCGGAGGACGGCTAGAGCAGCCCCAAGAGACCCAGTACTTC	CASSGGRLEQPQETQYF
TRBV6-1	.	TRBJ2-1	TGTGCCAGCTCCGAAGTGGACACCAATGAGCAGTTCTTC	CASSEVDTNEQFF
TRBV7-9	TRBD1	TRBJ1-2	TGTGCCAGCAGCTTTGGGAGGACAGGGGGCCGGGATGGCTACACCTTC	CASSFGRTGGRDGYTF
TRBV18	.	TRBJ1-1	TGTGCCAGCTCGCAACAGGGCCACCTTGAAGCTTTCTTT	CASSQQGHLEAFF
TRBV29-1	.	TRBJ2-7	TGCAGCGTTGAGCCTGATACTACCCAGTCTCGGTACGAGCAGTACTTC	CSVEPDTTQSRYEQYF
TRBV5-6	TRBD1	TRBJ2-3	TGTGCCAGCAGCTTGGAGGGGACAGGGGAGATTAATACGCAGTATTTT	CASSLEGTGEINTQYF
TRBV7-9	TRBD2	TRBJ2-2	TGTGCCAGCAGCCCCCCGGGGGGAGCCGGGGAGCTGTTTTTT	CASSPPGGAGELFF
TRBV7-9	.	TRBJ1-5	TGTGCCAACCCAGGGAGGGCGAGCAATCAGCCCCAGCATTTT	CANPGRASNQPQHF
TRBV7-2	.	TRBJ1-1	TGTGCCAGCAGCTTAAGCCACACTGAAGCTTTCTTT	CASSLSHTEAFF